This entry lists 5 T cell receptor beta chains sequenced from one sample in a study of Ad26.COV2.S vaccination and SARS-CoV-2 variants. Regarding treatment: over 15 received Ad26.COV2.S at low or high dose, single or two shots; five or six received placebo; per-sample allocation not given. Samples came from day 63 after the first vaccine or placebo injection. The method was immunoSEQ multiplex PCR; TCRdb's version includes in-frame clones alone and lacks a portion of them. The table lists 380,000 or so clones, approximately 83% of them singletons. The sample was peripheral blood, taken in a trial of Ad26.COV2.S vaccine versus placebo. These receptors all stem from a person aged 18-65 years who received the Ad26.COV2.S COVID-19 vaccine or a placebo.

This clone came up once. The CDR3: CASSADRSFSTDTQYF. CDR3 in DNA: TGTGCCAGTAGTGCTGACAGATCGTTTAGCACAGATACGCAGTATTTT. The rearrangement joins TRBV19 to TRBJ2-3; a weak D match, TRBD1 (5 bases). The CDR3 loop spans 16 amino acids. The germline V gene encodes CDR1 LNHDA and CDR2 SQIVND (reference sequence). Between the trimmed V and J ends, which lost 5 bases and 0 bases, there was a span of 15 bases.

This clone has only a few counts. V usage is TRBV6-6 and J usage is TRBJ2-7; TRBD2 matches at 9 bases. This CDR3 contains 14 residues. CDR1 and CDR2 from the germline V gene are MNHNY and SVGAGI (reference sequence). V trimming: 6 bases; J trimming: 4 bases; junction bases outside the gene matches: 7. The DNA of the CDR3 is TGTGCCAGCAGGGAGGCGGGAGGGTTTTACGAGCAGTACTTC. Its translation: CASREAGGFYEQYF.

The J gene is TRBJ2-5, the V gene TRBV7-2, with 9 bases matching TRBD2. J gave up 5 bases and V 8 bases, and 6 bases lay outside the gene matches. There are 13 residues in the CDR3. From germline, CDR1 is SGHTA and CDR2 FQGNSA. CDR3 nucleotide sequence: TGTGCCAGCCTCCGGGCGGGGGGGGAGACCCAGTACTTC. Translation gives CASLRAGGETQYF.

V gene TRBV29-1 combines with J gene TRBJ1-2; D is undetermined. In germline, CDR1 is SQVTM, CDR2 ANQGSEA. The CDR3 is 12 amino acids. The germline V and J ends were trimmed by 0 bases and 10 bases, with 12 bases remaining between them. The CDR3 here is CSVEDETGLYTF. CDR3 bases: TGCAGCGTTGAAGACGAGACCGGCCTCTACACCTTC.

The chain has TRBV29-1 and TRBJ1-2; tentatively, D is TRBD1 (5 bases). The germline CDR1 and CDR2 sequences are SQVTM and ANQGSEA. Trimming left V 3 bases short and J 2 bases short, with 16 bases between. There are 15 residues in the CDR3. This CDR3 is CSVESWAGPNYGYTF. CDR3 coding DNA: TGCAGCGTTGAGTCTTGGGCAGGGCCCAACTATGGCTACACCTTC.